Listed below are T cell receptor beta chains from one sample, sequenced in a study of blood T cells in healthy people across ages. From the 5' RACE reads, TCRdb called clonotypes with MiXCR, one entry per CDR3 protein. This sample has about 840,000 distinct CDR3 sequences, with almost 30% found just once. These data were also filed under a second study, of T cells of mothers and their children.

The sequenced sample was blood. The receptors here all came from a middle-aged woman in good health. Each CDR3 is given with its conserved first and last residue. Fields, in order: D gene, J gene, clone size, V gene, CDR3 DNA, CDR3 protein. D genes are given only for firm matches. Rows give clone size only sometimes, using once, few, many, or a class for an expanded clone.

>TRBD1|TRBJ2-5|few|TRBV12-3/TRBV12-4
TGTGCCAGCAGTGCCGGGACAGGGGGCCAAGAGACCCAGTACTTC
CASSAGTGGQETQYF
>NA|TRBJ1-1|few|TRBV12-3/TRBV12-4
TGTGCCAGCAGTTTCGGGGGGGGTAAAGCTTTCTTT
CASSFGGGKAFF
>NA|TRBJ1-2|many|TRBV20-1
TGCAGTGGGGTGGGTGGCAGGGCCGCCGGCTATGGCTACACCTTC
CSGVGGRAAGYGYTF
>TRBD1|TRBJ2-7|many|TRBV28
TGTGCCAGCGCTCGGGACAGCTACTACGAGCAGTACTTC
CASARDSYYEQYF
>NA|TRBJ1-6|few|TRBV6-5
TGTGCCAGCAAGAAAGGGTTTGTTTCACCCCTCCACTTT
CASKKGFVSPLHF
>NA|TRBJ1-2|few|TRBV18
TGTGCCAGCTCACCACTCCCGGGGACTGATAACTATGGCTACACCTTC
CASSPLPGTDNYGYTF
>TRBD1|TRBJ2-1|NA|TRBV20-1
TGCAGTGCTCGGACAGGGGAATCCTACAATGAGCAGTTCTTC
CSARTGESYNEQFF
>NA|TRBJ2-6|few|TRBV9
TGTGCCAGCAGCCCCGCACCGGGACGGAGCTCTGGGGCCAACGTCCTGACTTTC
CASSPAPGRSSGANVLTF
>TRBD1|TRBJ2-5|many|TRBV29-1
TGCAGCGTTGAACGTCAGGGGGCCGGAGAGCAGTACTTC
CSVERQGAGEQYF
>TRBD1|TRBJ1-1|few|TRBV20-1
TGCAGTGCCCTCAGGGGGCGATGGACTGAAGCTTTCTTT
CSALRGRWTEAFF
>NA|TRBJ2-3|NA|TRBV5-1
TGCGCCAGCAGCTTGGGTACTACGCAGTATTTT
CASSLGTTQYF
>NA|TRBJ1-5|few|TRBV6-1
TGTGCCAGCAGTTTAACGCCGGGAACTAGCAATCAGCCCCAGCATTTT
CASSLTPGTSNQPQHF
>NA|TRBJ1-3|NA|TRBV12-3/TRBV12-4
TGTGCCAGCAGCCAAGCACAGGGCCTATCTGGAAACACCATATATTTT
CASSQAQGLSGNTIYF
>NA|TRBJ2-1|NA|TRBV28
TGTGCCAGCAGCCCGATTACCGGGGAGCAGTTCTTC
CASSPITGEQFF
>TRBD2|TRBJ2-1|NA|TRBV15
TGTGCCACCAGCGCCCCCGGGACTAGCGGCGAGCAGTTCTTC
CATSAPGTSGEQFF
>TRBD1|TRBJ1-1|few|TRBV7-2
TGTGCCAGCAGCGTTTCAGGGGGCGTCGGCGCTGAAGCTTTCTTT
CASSVSGGVGAEAFF
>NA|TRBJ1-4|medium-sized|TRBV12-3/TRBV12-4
TGTGCCAGCAGCCAACAGTTCAGGGGAGAAAAACTGTTTTTT
CASSQQFRGEKLFF
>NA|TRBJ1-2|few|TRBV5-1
TGCGCCAGCAGCCCACTAGGCGGGGTTGACTATGGCTACACCTTC
CASSPLGGVDYGYTF
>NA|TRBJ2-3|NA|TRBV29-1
TGCAGCTCGGGGGCATACACAGATACGCAGTATTTT
CSSGAYTDTQYF
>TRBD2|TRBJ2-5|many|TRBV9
TGTGCCAGCAGCGTAGCGATCCCCGGGGCTAGCGGGGAGGAGACCCAGTACTTC
CASSVAIPGASGEETQYF
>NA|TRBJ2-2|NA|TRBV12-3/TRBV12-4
TGTGCCAGCAGTTTGATCCCCGGGCCCGGGGCCGGGGAGCTGTTTTTT
CASSLIPGPGAGELFF
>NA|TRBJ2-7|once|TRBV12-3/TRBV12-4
TGTGCCAGCAGTTTTTCCCCCCCGCCAAGCCTTTCCTACGAGCAGTACTTC
CASSFSPPPSLSYEQYF
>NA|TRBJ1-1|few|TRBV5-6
TGTGCCAGCAGCTTGTGGGGCAGGGCGAACACTGAAGCTTTCTTT
CASSLWGRANTEAFF
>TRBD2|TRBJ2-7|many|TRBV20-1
TGCAGTGCGCAGATCCCTAGCGGGTCCTACGAGCAGTACTTC
CSAQIPSGSYEQYF
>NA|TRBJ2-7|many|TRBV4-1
TGCGCCAGCAGCCAAGGGAGAGGGGGCTACGAGCAGTACTTC
CASSQGRGGYEQYF
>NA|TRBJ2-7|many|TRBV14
TGTGCCAGCAGCCACCCTCAACGGGGGTACGAGCAGTACTTC
CASSHPQRGYEQYF
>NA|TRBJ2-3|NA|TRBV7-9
TGTGCCAGCAGCTCCCCCGGTGGGCATACGCAGTATTTT
CASSSPGGHTQYF
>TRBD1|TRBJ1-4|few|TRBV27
TGTGCCAGCAGTTCAGCCGGGACAGGGCGAGAAAAACTGTTTTTT
CASSSAGTGREKLFF
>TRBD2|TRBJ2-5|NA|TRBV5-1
TGCGCCAGCAGCTTACCACTAGCGGGGGGGCCACAAGAGACCCAGTACTTC
CASSLPLAGGPQETQYF
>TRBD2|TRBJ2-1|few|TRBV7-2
TGTGCCAGCAGCCCTAGACTAGCGGGGGGGTTTGAGCAGTTCTTC
CASSPRLAGGFEQFF
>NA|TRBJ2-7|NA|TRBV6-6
TGTGCCAGCAACCTACCGGGCTACGAGAACGAGCAGTACTTC
CASNLPGYENEQYF
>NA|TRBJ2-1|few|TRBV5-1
TGCGCCAGCAAACTCGGAGGCCTCTCCTACAATGAGCAGTTCTTC
CASKLGGLSYNEQFF
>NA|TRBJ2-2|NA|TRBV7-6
TGTGCCAGCAGCCCACTAAGGTCCACCGGGGAGCTGTTTTTT
CASSPLRSTGELFF
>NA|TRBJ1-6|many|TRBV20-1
TGCAGTGCTAGAGATGAGACATCACCCCTCCACTTT
CSARDETSPLHF
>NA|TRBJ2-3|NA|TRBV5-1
TGCGCCAGCAGCTTGTCTGGGGCCCCCCAGGGGGATACGCAGTATTTT
CASSLSGAPQGDTQYF
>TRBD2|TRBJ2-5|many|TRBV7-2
TGTGCCAGCAGCCCAAACGGACTAGCGGGGGGTACCCAAGAGACCCAGTACTTC
CASSPNGLAGGTQETQYF
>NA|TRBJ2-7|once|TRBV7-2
TGTGCCAGCAGCTCCCGTGGGGGAAACTACGAGCAGTACTTC
CASSSRGGNYEQYF
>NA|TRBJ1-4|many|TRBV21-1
TGTGCCAGCAGCAAAGGGGGCGGGACCAGTTGGGAAAAACTGTTTTTT
CASSKGGGTSWEKLFF
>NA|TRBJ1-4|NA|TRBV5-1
TGCGCCAGCAGCCCTGGACCTCGGGAAAAACTGTTTTTT
CASSPGPREKLFF
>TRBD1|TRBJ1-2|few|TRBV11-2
TGTGCCAGCAGCTCATGGCGGGACAGGGGCTATGGCTACACCTTC
CASSSWRDRGYGYTF
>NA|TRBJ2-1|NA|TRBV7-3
TGTGCCAGCAGCTCCCAACGCCGGACCAACAGGGCCTCCATCCTTTACAATGAGCAGTTCTTC
CASSSQRRTNRASILYNEQFF
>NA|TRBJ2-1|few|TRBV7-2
TGTGCCAGCAGCGTCCGGGACCAGGCCAATGAGCAGTTCTTC
CASSVRDQANEQFF
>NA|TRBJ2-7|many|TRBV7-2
TGTGCCAGCAGGCCGAAAAGGGTCGGTCACGAGCAGTACTTC
CASRPKRVGHEQYF
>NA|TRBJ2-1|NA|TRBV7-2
TGTGCCAGCAGCCCGAGCTCCTACAATAAGCAGTTCTTC
CASSPSSYNKQFF
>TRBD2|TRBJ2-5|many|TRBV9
TGTGCCAGCAGCGTAGAAACTAGCGGGTCCATCCGGGAGCAGTACTTC
CASSVETSGSIREQYF
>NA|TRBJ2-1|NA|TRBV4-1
TGCGCCAGCAGCCACGGGGACAATGAGCAGTTCTTC
CASSHGDNEQFF
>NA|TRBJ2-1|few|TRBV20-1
TGCAGTGCTAGACCTCTCTCCTACAATGAGCAGTTCTTC
CSARPLSYNEQFF
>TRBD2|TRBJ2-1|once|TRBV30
TGTGCCTGGAGTACCCTGGGACTAGCGGTCAATGAGCAGTTCTTC
CAWSTLGLAVNEQFF